This entry is about one TCR beta chain. Its target is not known. The source of the sample is a study of CXCR3-negative and CXCR3-positive naive CD8 T cells. Study results and limitations: CXCR3-positive naive cells carried more hydrophobic TRB CDR3s than CXCR3-negative ones.

It was by 5' RACE with UMI labels that the TRB cDNA libraries were prepared. TCRdb re-called the 5' RACE reads and shows each CDR3 protein once, DNA omitted. In total, the table holds 150,000 to 160,000 distinct CDR3 sequences. The CDR3 covers 13 residues. Germline V lookup: CDR1 SQVTM, CDR2 ANQGSEA. This sequence was found in a human donor in good health. Some clones in this sample may be carry-over from other donors' samples. Sequencing was carried out using naive CXCR3+ CD8+ T cells from blood. Described subset: CD45RO-CCR7+CD27+CD95- naive CD8+ T cells expressing CXCR3 (TNR3+). The chain links TRBV29-1 to TRBJ2-7; the TRBD1 assignment by TCRdb is unverifiable without DNA. The CDR3: CSAAETGFYEQYF.